This T cell receptor beta chain was captured in a study of beta chain features in type 1 diabetes. Study as a whole: Cell yields, age and gender were similar between patients and healthy donors.

The CDR3 consists of 17 residues. The junction had 14 bases not matched to a gene; V was cut back by 5 bases and J by 6 bases. Germline V gene lookup returns CDR1 LGHNA and CDR2 YNFKEQ. This clone was picked up a small number of times. Its antigen remains unidentified. The authors reverse transcribed all of the isolated RNA, so sequencing captured expressed TCRB transcripts. Here immunoSEQ multiplex PCR was the method, and the copy in TCRdb shows in-frame clones only, minus some. The sample holds 300,000 to 450,000 clones, over 9% seen once. Findings of the study overall: The study found moderately but significantly shorter TCRB CDR3s in all four CD4+ subsets of Type 1 diabetes patients.

The receptor comes from a man in his thirties or forties with type 1 diabetes. The gene calls are TRBV4-2 and TRBJ2-1; 9 bases are a match to TRBD2. Material for sequencing was central memory CD4+ T cells from blood. The CDR3 DNA follows: TGTGCCAGCAGCTTACGGGCGGGGGGGGTAGGTGGCAATGAGCAGTTCTTC. Amino acids: CASSLRAGGVGGNEQFF.